These 26 T cell receptor beta chains came from one sample sequenced in a study of cytomegalovirus exposure and HLA in healthy donors. With 60 Vbeta and 13 Jbeta primers, the PCR was carried out. TCRdb keeps only in-frame clones here, not all; method: immunoSEQ multiplex PCR. The repertoire has 45,000 to 55,000 clones, over 60% of them found once; the top ten carry 8% to 8.5%. The sample consisted of PBMCs. These receptors all come from a man between 25 and 39 years old in good health and CMV-seropositive.

This chain links TRBV4-1 with TRBJ1-2, with D perhaps TRBD1 (5 bases). CDR3 length equals 15 residues. V was clipped by 2 bases and J by 3 bases, with 13 bases between them. Per the germline V gene, CDR1 is MGHRA and CDR2 is YSYEKL. This chain's CDR3 is CASSQLKGNYYGYTF. The CDR3 DNA reads as TGCGCCAGCAGCCAATTAAAGGGGAATTACTATGGCTACACCTTC.

The chain uses TRBV4-1 and TRBJ2-5; tentatively, D is TRBD1 (6 bases). This CDR3 spans 16 amino acids. The germline CDR1 and CDR2 sequences are MGHRA and YSYEKL. Between the trimmed V and J ends, which lost 0 bases and 4 bases, there was a span of 15 bases. This CDR3 is CASSQESWRGGETQYF. CDR3 in DNA: TGCGCCAGCAGCCAAGAAAGTTGGAGAGGGGGAGAGACCCAGTACTTC.

This sequence joins TRBV5-1 and TRBJ2-5; TRBD1 matches at 9 bases. V lost 4 bases, J lost 5 bases, and 9 bases stayed unmatched. CDR1 is SGHRS, CDR2 YFSETQ, per germline. The CDR3 contains 15 residues. The CDR3 here is CASSQGTGIGETQYF. DNA of the CDR3: TGCGCCAGCAGCCAAGGGACAGGGATCGGGGAGACCCAGTACTTC.

This rearrangement joins TRBV5-5 to TRBJ2-3; 9 bases are a match to TRBD2. The germline V gene encodes CDR1 SGHKS and CDR2 YYEKEE (reference sequence). This CDR3 contains 14 residues. J lost 7 bases, V lost 4 bases, and 7 bases had no gene match. As DNA, the CDR3 is TGTGCCAGCAGCGGCGGGGGGGCCGGGAATACGCAGTATTTT. Protein product: CASSGGGAGNTQYF.

The chain's CDR3 is CASSLLAGTDYNEQFF. The DNA of the CDR3 is TGTGCCAGCAGTTTACTTGCGGGGACAGATTACAATGAGCAGTTCTTC. This chain links TRBV27 with TRBJ2-1; a possible D gene is TRBD1 (7 bases). Germline V lookup: CDR1 MNHEY, CDR2 SMNVEV (reference sequence). The V end was cut by 2 bases, the J end by 4 bases, with 15 bases between. This CDR3 spans 16 amino acids.

The chain recombines TRBV4-2 with TRBJ1-3, with D unclear. V lost 1 base to trimming and J lost 0 bases, with 10 bases between them. CDR3 length equals 16 residues. Germline lookup yields CDR1 LGHNA and CDR2 YNFKEQ. The CDR3 DNA reads as TGTGCCAGCAGCCAAGGAGGGAGCAACTCTGGAAACACCATATATTTT. It specifies CASSQGGSNSGNTIYF.

This chain links TRBV7-8 with TRBJ2-6, with 11 bases aligning to TRBD1. This CDR3 region has 17 residues. V trimming: 5 bases; J trimming: 0 bases; junction bases outside the gene matches: 3. Germline assignment: CDR1 SGHVS and CDR2 FQNEAQ. The CDR3 loop reads CASSPGQGASGANVLTF. The CDR3 coding sequence is TGTGCCAGCAGCCCCGGACAGGGGGCCTCTGGGGCCAACGTCCTGACTTTC.

The rearrangement uses TRBV6-6 and TRBJ2-3, with a tentative D call TRBD2 (5 bases). Germline V gene lookup returns CDR1 MNHNY and CDR2 SVGAGI (reference sequence). The CDR3 has 13 amino acids. The V end lost 5 bases, the J end lost 2 bases, and 8 bases lay between the germline ends. CDR3: CASSRTDTDTQYF. CDR3 coding DNA: TGTGCCAGCAGTCGGACTGACACAGATACGCAGTATTTT.

The chain combines TRBV9 with TRBJ1-2, with D unresolved. The CDR3 length is 12 residues. V gave up 0 bases and J gave up 7 bases, with 7 bases separating them. CDR1 and CDR2 from the germline V gene are SGDLS and YYNGEE. The CDR3 loop reads CASSVGWAGYTF. Written as DNA, the CDR3 is TGTGCCAGCAGCGTAGGGTGGGCTGGCTACACCTTC.

The chain links TRBV7-7 to TRBJ2-5; 7 bases agree with TRBD2. The DNA end is a closer match to TRBJ2-7, so the J assignment may be wrong. Germline V gene sequence: CDR1 SSHAT, CDR2 FNYEAQ (reference sequence). The CDR3 totals 15 residues. The CDR3 loop reads CASSLGRGDKYEQYF. The CDR3 nucleotides read TGTGCCAGCAGCTTAGGTCGGGGGGATAAGTACGAGCAGTACTTC.

This clone appeared a single time. This chain connects TRBV19 to TRBJ2-1; possibly TRBD2 for D (6 bases). V lost 8 bases and J lost 9, with 17 bases in between. The CDR3 runs 13 residues. Germline CDR1 is LNHDA and CDR2 is SQIVND (reference sequence). The chain's CDR3 is CASAPDYFVEQFF. The CDR3 bases are TGTGCCAGTGCCCCGGACTACTTCGTTGAGCAGTTCTTC.

The chain links TRBV11-1 to TRBJ1-4, with 7 bases fitting TRBD1. In germline, CDR1 is SGHAT, CDR2 FQDESV (reference sequence). V dropped 6 bases and J dropped 6; count of bases not matched to a gene: 10. This CDR3 has 15 residues. The CDR3 loop is CASRRTGTVDEKLFF. The CDR3 DNA is TGTGCCAGCAGGAGGACCGGGACAGTCGATGAAAAACTGTTTTTT.

In its sample, this clone was seen once. This chain joins TRBV7-3 and TRBJ2-1; possible D gene TRBD2, 5 bases. Germline V gene lookup returns CDR1 SGHTA and CDR2 FQGTGA. Trimming left V 8 bases short and J 4 bases short, with 18 bases between. There are 15 residues in the CDR3. CDR3 residues: CASSNGLAVYNEQFF. CDR3 DNA: TGTGCCAGCTCCAATGGGCTAGCAGTTTACAATGAGCAGTTCTTC.

This sequence joins TRBV6-1 and TRBJ2-5, with D uncertain. The CDR3 consists of 13 residues. Germline V gene data show CDR1 as MNHNS and CDR2 as SASEGT. The germline V and J ends were trimmed by 3 bases and 5 bases, with 10 bases remaining between them. Here the CDR3 reads CASSDFMYETQYF. The CDR3 DNA is TGTGCCAGCAGTGATTTTATGTATGAGACCCAGTACTTC.

This chain links TRBV27 with TRBJ1-2; 11 bases map to TRBD1. The germline CDR1 and CDR2 sequences are MNHEY and SMNVEV (reference sequence). V lost 5 bases and J lost 5; bases outside the gene matches: 4. There are 14 residues in the CDR3. CDR3 loop: CASSRGQGAYGYTF. DNA for the CDR3: TGTGCCAGCAGTCGCGGACAGGGGGCTTATGGCTACACCTTC.

This chain joins TRBV7-8 and TRBJ1-2; D unresolved. Germline V CDR1 and CDR2: SGHVS, FQNEAQ. Trimming cost V 0 bases and J 7 bases, with 12 bases left between them. This CDR3 is 14 amino acids long. In DNA form, the CDR3 reads TGTGCCAGCAGCTTAGCCAGTCTGGGAGCTGGCTACACCTTC. Protein product: CASSLASLGAGYTF.

This chain links TRBV1 with TRBJ1-4. TRBV1 is annotated as a pseudogene. This CDR3 region has 17 residues. In DNA, the CDR3 is TGCACCAGCAGCCAAGGTCAGGGGAGGGGAACTAATGAAAAACTGTTTTTT. Its protein product is CTSSQGQGRGTNEKLFF.

CDR3 DNA sequence: TGCGCCAGCAGCCGGTACGGCGGGGGCCCCAATGAGCAGTTCTTC. It specifies CASSRYGGGPNEQFF. V usage is TRBV4-1 and J usage is TRBJ2-1, with D maybe TRBD2 (7 bases). Germline CDR1 reads MGHRA; CDR2 reads YSYEKL. The V end was cut by 4 bases, the J end by 6 bases, with 16 bases between. The CDR3 loop spans 15 amino acids.

This chain links TRBV4-2 with TRBJ2-3, with 9 nucleotides matching TRBD2. Germline V gene data show CDR1 as LGHNA and CDR2 as YNFKEQ. V lost 0 bases, J lost 3 bases, and 7 bases stayed unmatched. The CDR3 extends over 17 amino acids. In DNA, the CDR3 is TGTGCCAGCAGCCAAGAAAAGTCTAGCGGGGATACAGATACGCAGTATTTT. Amino acid sequence: CASSQEKSSGDTDTQYF.

V gene TRBV2 combines with J gene TRBJ1-2, with D possibly TRBD1 on 6 matching bases. V gave up 0 bases and J gave up 3 bases, with 20 bases separating them. In germline, CDR1 is SNHLY, CDR2 FYNNEI. This CDR3 contains 18 residues. The CDR3 spells CASSEALGAYSGDYGYTF. DNA of the CDR3: TGTGCCAGCAGTGAAGCGCTTGGGGCGTATTCAGGGGACTATGGCTACACCTTC.

The J gene is TRBJ1-2, the V gene TRBV28; the D gene is possibly TRBD1 (6 bases). This CDR3 has 14 amino acids. Germline CDR1 reads MDHEN; CDR2 reads SYDVKM. Trimming stripped 7 bases from V and 0 bases from J, with 12 bases between. CDR3 nucleotides: TGTGCCAGCAACGGACAGAAAGCTAACTATGGCTACACCTTC. This translates into CASNGQKANYGYTF.

The rearrangement joins TRBV5-1 to TRBJ2-3; 7 bases match TRBD1. Germline V gene sequence: CDR1 SGHRS, CDR2 YFSETQ. The CDR3 totals 14 residues. The V segment lost 6 bases and the J segment 6 bases; nucleotides outside the gene matches: 10. CDR3 in DNA: TGCGCCAGCACCGGGCCAGGGGGTAGGGATACGCAGTATTTT. Translated: CASTGPGGRDTQYF.

This clone came up once. The gene calls are TRBV2 and TRBJ1-1; 10 positions agree with TRBD1. Germline V gene data show CDR1 as SNHLY and CDR2 as FYNNEI. With V trimmed by 3 bases and J by 8 bases, 6 bases remained unmatched. CDR3 length equals 14 residues. The CDR3 DNA reads TGTGCCAGCAGTGATAGGGACAGGGGCGCCGAAGCTTTCTTT. Encoded protein: CASSDRDRGAEAFF.

The J gene is TRBJ1-1, the V gene TRBV30; a weak D match, TRBD1 (5 bases). The germline V and J ends were trimmed by 1 base and 1 base, with 7 bases remaining between them. CDR1 is GTSNPN, CDR2 SVGIG, per germline (reference sequence). The CDR3 is 13 amino acids. CDR3 residues: CAWSGGGNTEAFF. CDR3 bases: TGTGCCTGGAGTGGGGGGGGGAACACTGAAGCTTTCTTT. The full variable domain, rest sourced from reference TRBV30 and TRBJ1-1, is SQTIHQWPATLVQPVGSPLSLECTVEGTSNPNLYWYRQAAGRGLQLLFYSVGIGQISSEVPQNLSASRPQDRQFILSSKKLLLSDSGFYLCAWSGGGNTEAFFGQGTRLTVV.

This chain joins TRBV6-5 and TRBJ1-6; D remains unclear. The CDR3 totals 15 residues. Germline V gene data show CDR1 as MNHEY and CDR2 as SVGAGI. V was clipped by 7 bases and J by 4 bases, with 14 bases between them. Here the CDR3 reads CASTPEARYNSPLHF. The CDR3 region has the DNA TGTGCCAGCACCCCGGAGGCGCGGTATAATTCACCCCTCCACTTT.

As for this clone: The same CDR3 is also encoded by other DNA sequences in this sample. The rearrangement links TRBV29-1 to TRBJ2-3; possibly TRBD1 for D (7 bases). Trimming removed 6 bases from V and 0 bases from J, with 10 bases in between. There are 13 residues in the CDR3. Germline V gene sequence: CDR1 SQVTM, CDR2 ANQGSEA. This CDR3 reads CSVGGQSTDTQYF. The CDR3 DNA follows: TGCAGCGTGGGGGGACAGAGCACAGATACGCAGTATTTT.